This T cell receptor (beta chain) was documented in a study of vaccination and CD4 T cells after COVID-19. Across the whole study: The convalescent population consisted of six males and four females, two of whom were of Hispanic ethnicity. Control cultures received a CEFX pool, an HIV-1 Nef pool, or no peptide. Study observations and caveats: Relatively few convalescent patients were studied, without early post-infection timepoints. Post-vaccination reactive clonotypes (median approximately 36) did not differ significantly from post-infection (21).

V lost 7 bases and J 2 bases, leaving 12 bases between the germline ends. The CDR3 is made up of 15 amino acids. The V gene's germline CDR1 is MNHNS and CDR2 SASEGT. Oncomine TCR Beta short-read sequencing was applied to DNA from cultured CD4+ T cells. TCRdb itself ran the PCR reads through MiXCR, one entry per CDR3 protein. The sample has about 26,000 distinct CDR3 sequences; less than 50% are singletons. Worth noting for this clonotype: The target antigen is unknown.

Treatment indicated: roughly 11-day PBMC culture with coronavirus spike peptide pools or control peptides (ViraFEST assay). Sequencing used CD4+ T cells from blood, cultured in vitro. This sequence was found in a human donor who had recovered from COVID-19. The J gene is TRBJ2-6, the V gene TRBV6-1; D possibly matches TRBD1 or TRBD2 (6 bases each). The CDR3 here is CASTEGGTGANVLTF. Written as DNA, the CDR3 is TGTGCCAGCACCGAGGGGGGTACTGGGGCCAACGTCCTGACTTTC.